This TCR beta chain was identified in a study of metastatic and nonmetastatic thyroid tumors. Study overall: Repertoires from blood and tumor or nodule tissue of malignant and benign thyroid patients were compared.

Source study methods: The study took CDR3 differences across clinicopathological groups and made a distant-metastasis classifier for papillary thyroid cancer from them. TCRdb re-processed the PCR reads through MiXCR. The V and J calls were not made by the authors but by TCRdb's processing. The sample records roughly 14,000 clones, about 35% being singletons. Study observations and caveats: Within blood and tumor, benign nodules reportedly had significantly lower TCR beta diversity than malignant thyroid tumors did.

Among the patients, none had received any treatment before thyroid surgery. CDR3 length: 15 amino acids. Germline V gene lookup returns CDR1 SGDLS and CDR2 YYNGEE. V was shortened by 0 bases and J by 5 bases, with 12 bases between the two germline ends. Comments on this clone: Its antigen is currently unknown.

The sequenced sample consisted of tumor tissue. The chain recombines TRBV9 with TRBJ2-1; D is unclear. The receptor comes from a female donor with papillary thyroid cancer or a benign thyroid nodule (not recorded which). Some clones in this sample may be carry-over from other donors' samples. The CDR3: CASSVGFNLNNEQFF. CDR3 coding DNA: TGTGCCAGCAGCGTAGGTTTTAACTTGAACAATGAGCAGTTCTTC.